The 30 T cell receptor beta chains reported below all come from one sample, sequenced in a study of cytomegalovirus exposure and HLA in healthy donors. 13 Jbeta primers and 60 Vbeta primers were used for the PCR. Generated by immunoSEQ multiplex PCR, the TCRdb table keeps only in-frame clones and is missing some. The sample consists of 160,000 or so clones, 80% to 90% of them appearing once. Sequenced: PBMCs. The receptors originated from a woman in her forties or fifties in good health and CMV-seronegative.

The chain uses TRBV20-1 and TRBJ1-2; no clear D gene. This CDR3 comprises 8 residues. In germline, CDR1 is DFQATT, CDR2 SNEGSKA (reference sequence). Deletions cut 5 bases from V and 8 bases from J, with 3 bases between. CDR3 DNA: TGCAGTGCTCTAGGCTACACCTTC. Translation: CSALGYTF.

This chain connects TRBV30 to TRBJ2-5; 7 positions match TRBD2. CDR1 GTSNPN and CDR2 SVGIG come from the germline V gene (reference sequence). The CDR3 runs 13 residues. After removal of 0 bases from V and 4 bases from J, the junction contained 2 bases not matched to a gene. The DNA of the CDR3 is TGTGCCTGGAGTGTGGCTAGCGGAGAGACCCAGTACTTC. Protein sequence: CAWSVASGETQYF.

The chain joins TRBV11-3 to TRBJ2-2; 10 bases align to TRBD2. Trimming removed 1 base from V and 4 bases from J; junction bases left unmatched: 9. CDR1 and CDR2 (germline): SGHNT, YENEEA. This CDR3 is 18 amino acids long. The CDR3, as DNA: TGTGCCAGCAGCTTAGGCTTCCAGCGGGGGGGCCTCACCGGGGAGCTGTTTTTT. Residues: CASSLGFQRGGLTGELFF.

The chain couples TRBV7-6 to TRBJ2-5; tentatively, D is TRBD2 (6 bases). Trimming removed 0 bases from V and 4 bases from J, with 6 bases in between. CDR1 is SGHVS, CDR2 FNYEAQ, per germline. The CDR3 runs to 13 residues. The CDR3 coding sequence is TGTGCCAGCAGCTTAGCGGGAGGAGAGACCCAGTACTTC. Protein sequence: CASSLAGGETQYF.

The chain is built from TRBV7-2 and TRBJ2-4; maybe TRBD2 (6 bases). The germline CDR1 and CDR2 sequences are SGHTA and FQGNSA. The ends were cut back, 0 bases at V and 11 bases at J, with 11 bases in the middle. CDR3 length equals 13 residues. CDR3 nucleotides: TGTGCCAGCAGCTTAGCGTGGGGGGATCTTCAGTACTTC. Protein product: CASSLAWGDLQYF.

The chain is built from TRBV7-2 and TRBJ1-5; no reliable D call. CDR3 length equals 13 residues. Germline V gene lookup returns CDR1 SGHTA and CDR2 FQGNSA. The V gene lost 3 bases and the J gene lost 7 bases, with 10 bases spanning the gap. CDR3: CASSLESGQPQHF. DNA of the CDR3: TGTGCCAGCAGCTTGGAGTCCGGGCAGCCCCAGCATTTT.

The CDR3 nucleotides read TGTGCCAGCAGTCAGGGACTTCCTCGTAAGGTCGCAGATACGCAGTATTTT. Protein product: CASSQGLPRKVADTQYF. The V call is TRBV27, the J call TRBJ2-3; D is possibly TRBD2 (6 bases). The CDR3 extends over 17 amino acids. Trimming removed 5 bases at V and 4 bases at J, with 22 bases between. From germline, CDR1 is MNHEY and CDR2 SMNVEV (reference sequence).

V gene TRBV30 combines with J gene TRBJ2-1; 8 nucleotides agree with TRBD1. Germline-derived CDR1 and CDR2 are GTSNPN and SVGIG (reference sequence). The CDR3 spans 11 residues. J gave up 12 bases and V 5 bases, and 6 bases lay outside the gene matches. The CDR3 sequence is CAWPVGQVQFF. CDR3 nucleotide sequence: TGTGCCTGGCCCGTGGGACAGGTGCAGTTCTTC.

On this clone itself: Other nucleotide sequences from this sample produce the same CDR3. The chain links TRBV7-8 to TRBJ2-3; 9 positions match TRBD2. Germline values: CDR1 SGHVS, CDR2 FQNEAQ. V was pared by 4 bases and J by 1 base, with 0 bases of the junction left unmatched. There are 14 residues in the CDR3. CDR3 nucleotides: TGTGCCAGCAGCTCTAGCGGGGGCACAGATACGCAGTATTTT. It yields the protein CASSSSGGTDTQYF.

The gene calls are TRBV4-3 and TRBJ1-1; weak D call: TRBD1 (6 bases). Germline CDR1 reads LGHNA; CDR2 reads YSLEER. This CDR3 spans 13 amino acids. V was pared by 4 bases and J by 5 bases, with 11 bases between. The CDR3 sequence: CASSRQGRTEAFF. For the CDR3, the DNA is TGCGCCAGCAGCCGCCAGGGGCGGACTGAAGCTTTCTTT.

This clone was recorded only once. The rearrangement joins TRBV19 to TRBJ1-2; possibly TRBD1 for D (5 bases). V was shortened by 5 bases and J by 7 bases, with 20 bases between the two germline ends. Germline CDR1 is LNHDA and CDR2 is SQIVND (reference sequence). The CDR3 consists of 15 residues. DNA of the CDR3: TGTGCCAGTAGTCTTCTCGGGGGGGATATTGCTGGCTACACCTTC. Translating it yields CASSLLGGDIAGYTF.

The chain links TRBV9 to TRBJ1-3; TRBD1 matches 7 bases. The V gene end was trimmed by 4 bases and the J gene end by 0 bases; junction bases not matched to a gene: 7. The length of the CDR3 is 16 residues. CDR1 and CDR2 (germline): SGDLS, YYNGEE. The CDR3 region is CASSLGTARSGNTIYF. CDR3 nucleotides: TGTGCCAGCAGCCTAGGGACAGCCCGCTCTGGAAACACCATATATTTT.

The chain links TRBV6-5 to TRBJ1-1, with 7 bases fitting TRBD1. CDR1 MNHEY and CDR2 SVGAGI come from the germline V gene. There are 14 residues in the CDR3. V shed 6 bases and J 3 bases; nucleotides not matched to a gene: 7. The CDR3 DNA reads as TGTGCCAGCAGGGATCGACAGGGATACACTGAAGCTTTCTTT. Its protein is CASRDRQGYTEAFF.

The chain recombines TRBV5-6 with TRBJ1-1; the match to TRBD1 covers 8 bases. Trimming at V came to 4 bases and at J to 8 bases, leaving 7 bases not matched to a gene. The germline V gene has CDR1 SGHDT and CDR2 YYEEEE. This CDR3 region has 13 residues. The CDR3, as DNA: TGTGCCAGCAGCACTCCAGGGGGCGGCGAAGCTTTCTTT. Translation: CASSTPGGGEAFF.

The chain combines TRBV19 with TRBJ1-2; possible D gene TRBD1, 5 bases. The CDR3 contains 15 residues. Germline CDR1 is LNHDA and CDR2 is SQIVND (reference sequence). V was clipped by 5 bases and J by 3 bases, with 16 bases between them. The CDR3 DNA follows: TGTGCCAGTAGTGTCGCGGGGCAAGGAGACTATGGCTACACCTTC. Translation gives CASSVAGQGDYGYTF.

The chain is built from TRBV7-2 and TRBJ2-7; 8 bases are shared with TRBD1. CDR1 and CDR2 from the germline V gene are SGHTA and FQGNSA. The length of the CDR3 is 16 residues. V gave up 2 bases and J gave up 0 bases; unmatched junction bases: 6. CDR3 sequence: CASSLRTGRSSYEQYF. The DNA for the CDR3 is TGTGCCAGCAGCTTACGGACAGGGCGTTCCTCCTACGAGCAGTACTTC. The full variable domain, in which reference TRBV7-2 and TRBJ2-7 provide the parts outside the CDR3, is GAGVSQSPSNKVTEKGKDVELRCDPISGHTALYWYRQSLGQGLEFLIYFQGNSAPDKSGLPSDRFSAERTGGSVSTLTIQRTQQEDSAVYLCASSLRTGRSSYEQYFGPGTRLTVT.

The gene calls are TRBV7-9 and TRBJ2-5, with D perhaps matching TRBD2 (6 bases). This CDR3 has 14 residues. Trimming removed 1 base from V and 4 bases from J, with 10 bases in between. CDR1 SEHNR and CDR2 FQNEAQ come from the germline V gene (reference sequence). The CDR3 region is CASSLEATRETQYF. CDR3 nucleotides: TGTGCCAGCAGCTTAGAAGCGACTAGAGAGACCCAGTACTTC.

CDR3 amino acids: CASSYRDRGGQYF. CDR3 coding DNA: TGTGCCAGCAGTTACCGGGACAGGGGAGGGCAGTACTTC. V gene TRBV6-5 combines with J gene TRBJ2-7; 10 nucleotides line up with TRBD1. The trim removed 2 bases at V and 9 bases at J, leaving 4 bases unmatched. CDR3 length: 13 amino acids. The germline V gene has CDR1 MNHEY and CDR2 SVGAGI.

V usage is TRBV9 and J usage is TRBJ1-1; D is uncertain. The CDR3 totals 14 residues. V was shortened by 4 bases and J by 0 bases, with 10 bases between the two germline ends. CDR1 is SGDLS, CDR2 YYNGEE, per germline. The CDR3, as DNA: TGTGCCAGCAGCCGACTCTCCATGAACACTGAAGCTTTCTTT. Its protein product is CASSRLSMNTEAFF.

The V gene is TRBV7-2, the J gene TRBJ1-2; D may be TRBD1 (6 bases). The CDR3 sequence is 14 residues long. With 1 base removed from V and 7 bases from J, the gap between germline ends came to 13 bases. Germline V CDR1 and CDR2: SGHTA, FQGNSA. The CDR3: CASSLVRGGSGYTF. CDR3 DNA: TGTGCCAGCAGCTTAGTGAGGGGGGGTTCTGGCTACACCTTC. The complete variable domain, with remaining parts taken from reference TRBV7-2 and TRBJ1-2, reads GAGVSQSPSNKVTEKGKDVELRCDPISGHTALYWYRQSLGQGLEFLIYFQGNSAPDKSGLPSDRFSAERTGGSVSTLTIQRTQQEDSAVYLCASSLVRGGSGYTFGSGTRLTVV.

The chain combines TRBV7-5 with TRBJ2-7; TRBD1 is the table's D call and was not checked against the DNA. TRBV7-5 is assigned pseudogene status. The length of the CDR3 is 14 residues. CDR3 sequence (DNA): TGTGCCAGAAGCCTACGGACAGGGGGAATCGAGCAGTACTTC. Translating gives CARSLRTGGIEQYF.

The chain recombines TRBV7-2 with TRBJ2-3; 10 bases are a match to TRBD1. Germline V CDR1 and CDR2: SGHTA, FQGNSA. The CDR3 runs 16 residues. V lost 4 bases to trimming and J lost 3 bases; unmatched junction nucleotides: 7. The CDR3 loop reads CASSWTGTGVTDTQYF. The CDR3 DNA follows: TGTGCCAGCAGCTGGACCGGGACAGGGGTGACAGATACGCAGTATTTT.

The J gene is TRBJ2-7, the V gene TRBV7-2; 8 nucleotides align to TRBD2. The CDR3 is 14 amino acids. Germline CDR1 and CDR2: SGHTA and FQGNSA. The ends lost 5 bases at V and 2 bases at J; junction bases unmatched: 5. The CDR3 loop reads CASSISGTPYEQYF. CDR3 DNA: TGTGCCAGCAGCATTAGCGGGACACCCTACGAGCAGTACTTC.

V usage is TRBV7-9 and J usage is TRBJ1-3; TRBD1 matches 10 bases. The CDR3 has 16 amino acids. CDR1 is SEHNR, CDR2 FQNEAQ, per germline (reference sequence). V lost 6 bases and J lost 3; bases outside the gene matches: 8. Written as DNA, the CDR3 is TGTGCCAGCAGTCCACCGGGACAGGGGAGTGGAAACACCATATATTTT. Amino acid sequence: CASSPPGQGSGNTIYF.

The J gene is TRBJ1-2, the V gene TRBV5-1, with TRBD1 as a possible D gene (6 bases). The germline V gene encodes CDR1 SGHRS and CDR2 YFSETQ. This CDR3 region has 15 residues. The germline V and J ends were trimmed by 3 bases and 2 bases, with 14 bases remaining between them. CDR3 DNA sequence: TGCGCCAGCAGCTCATTACAGGGATCCAACTATGGCTACACCTTC. Amino acid sequence: CASSSLQGSNYGYTF.

The chain recombines TRBV13 with TRBJ2-7; 7 nucleotides agree with TRBD1. Trimming cost V 5 bases and J 9 bases; bases outside gene matches: 13. The V gene's germline CDR1 is PRHDT and CDR2 FYEKMQ (reference sequence). The CDR3 covers 14 residues. The CDR3 spells CASSKPTGERVQYF. Here the CDR3 DNA reads TGTGCCAGCAGCAAGCCCACAGGGGAACGCGTGCAGTACTTC.

The rearrangement uses TRBV7-9 and TRBJ1-1; D is possibly TRBD1 (6 bases). This CDR3 spans 15 amino acids. The germline V gene has CDR1 SEHNR and CDR2 FQNEAQ (reference sequence). The V and J ends lost 1 base and 9 bases respectively, with 18 bases between them. As DNA, the CDR3 is TGTGCCAGCAGCTTAGAGACAGGCGGAGTATCGAAAGCTTTCTTT. Translated: CASSLETGGVSKAFF.

This chain connects TRBV4-2 to TRBJ2-3; 15 bases line up with TRBD2. The V gene's germline CDR1 is LGHNA and CDR2 YNFKEQ. This CDR3 contains 18 residues. J was trimmed by 0 bases and V by 2 bases; bases with no gene match: 3. This chain's CDR3 is CASSQRTSGRASTDTQYF. DNA of the CDR3: TGTGCCAGCAGCCAACGGACTAGCGGGAGGGCCAGCACAGATACGCAGTATTTT.

The genes are TRBV6-6 and TRBJ1-2; D unresolved. The V gene lost 6 bases and the J gene lost 7 bases, with 12 bases spanning the gap. CDR3 length: 12 amino acids. Germline CDR1 is MNHNY and CDR2 is SVGAGI (reference sequence). The CDR3 coding sequence is TGTGCCAGCAGGGAGCTGTACACTGGCTACACCTTC. Protein: CASRELYTGYTF.

This chain joins TRBV21-1 and TRBJ1-2. TRBV21-1 is deemed a pseudogene. The CDR3 extends over 11 amino acids. In DNA form, the CDR3 reads TGTGCCAGCAGCAAATCGGATGGCTACACCTTC. Translating it yields CASSKSDGYTF.